This is a list of T cell receptor beta chains from one sample in a study of blood T cell repertoires in COVID-19. Sequenced by immunoSEQ multiplex PCR; TCRdb stores in-frame clones only, minus some. This repertoire shows over 250,000 clones, 91% found once; its top ten account for about 2.2%. The sequencing sample was made of peripheral blood. The source of these receptors is a woman aged 25 to 39 with COVID-19, enrolled during active disease. CDR3s include the opening cysteine and the closing phenylalanine or tryptophan. The order of the fields is V gene, D gene, clone size, J gene, CDR3 protein, CDR3 DNA. A D gene is named only where the DNA matches it firmly. Part of the rows lack a size; the others show once, few, many or a class for expanded clones.

V gene: TRBV29-1
D gene: .
clone size: .
J gene: TRBJ1-1
CDR3 protein: CSVPGKRAEAFF
CDR3 DNA: TGCAGCGTTCCAGGGAAGAGAGCTGAAGCTTTCTTT

V gene: TRBV7-8
D gene: TRBD1
clone size: .
J gene: TRBJ2-1
CDR3 protein: CASNEGQGRALQFF
CDR3 DNA: TGTGCCAGCAACGAGGGACAGGGTAGGGCCTTGCAGTTCTTC

V gene: TRBV9
D gene: TRBD1
clone size: .
J gene: TRBJ2-5
CDR3 protein: CASSPPDRDMETQYF
CDR3 DNA: TGTGCCAGCAGCCCCCCGGACAGGGATATGGAGACCCAGTACTTC

V gene: TRBV4-1
D gene: TRBD1
clone size: .
J gene: TRBJ1-5
CDR3 protein: CASSQDGTGINQPQHF
CDR3 DNA: TGCGCCAGCAGCCAAGATGGGACAGGGATTAATCAGCCCCAGCATTTT

V gene: TRBV5-4
D gene: .
clone size: .
J gene: TRBJ2-3
CDR3 protein: CASSLGVGDTQYF
CDR3 DNA: TGTGCCAGCAGCTTGGGAGTTGGAGATACGCAGTATTTT

V gene: TRBV11-2
D gene: TRBD1
clone size: .
J gene: TRBJ2-5
CDR3 protein: CASSLSLTGGQETQYF
CDR3 DNA: TGTGCCAGCAGCCTTTCGTTAACAGGGGGCCAAGAGACCCAGTACTTC

V gene: TRBV4-1
D gene: TRBD2
clone size: .
J gene: TRBJ2-2
CDR3 protein: CASSRGLAGGVPGELFF
CDR3 DNA: TGCGCCAGCAGCCGAGGACTAGCGGGAGGGGTCCCCGGGGAGCTGTTTTTT

V gene: TRBV2
D gene: TRBD2
clone size: .
J gene: TRBJ2-3
CDR3 protein: CASSDGLAGLTDTQYF
CDR3 DNA: TGTGCCAGCAGTGATGGACTAGCGGGCCTCACAGATACGCAGTATTTT

V gene: TRBV15
D gene: .
clone size: .
J gene: TRBJ1-4
CDR3 protein: CATSRDRGVEKLFF
CDR3 DNA: TGTGCCACCAGCAGAGACAGGGGAGTTGAAAAACTGTTTTTT

V gene: TRBV9
D gene: .
clone size: .
J gene: TRBJ2-5
CDR3 protein: CASSDGTMAQETQYF
CDR3 DNA: TGTGCCAGCAGCGATGGGACAATGGCCCAAGAGACCCAGTACTTC

V gene: TRBV12-5
D gene: TRBD1
clone size: .
J gene: TRBJ1-2
CDR3 protein: CASGSGQGFYYGYTF
CDR3 DNA: TGTGCTAGTGGTTCAGGACAGGGCTTTTACTATGGCTACACCTTC

V gene: TRBV9
D gene: TRBD2
clone size: .
J gene: TRBJ2-5
CDR3 protein: CASSVYSGRIQETQYF
CDR3 DNA: TGTGCCAGCAGCGTCTATAGCGGGAGGATTCAAGAGACCCAGTACTTC

V gene: TRBV2
D gene: TRBD1
clone size: .
J gene: TRBJ2-7
CDR3 protein: CASATGVGYEQYF
CDR3 DNA: TGTGCCAGCGCGACAGGGGTGGGCTACGAGCAGTACTTC

V gene: TRBV10-1
D gene: TRBD2
clone size: .
J gene: TRBJ2-1
CDR3 protein: CASSARLAGRDNEQFF
CDR3 DNA: TGCGCCAGCAGTGCCCGCCTAGCGGGACGGGACAATGAGCAGTTCTTC

V gene: TRBV5-4
D gene: TRBD2
clone size: .
J gene: TRBJ2-7
CDR3 protein: CASSFGSGSLVEQYF
CDR3 DNA: TGTGCCAGCAGCTTCGGGAGCGGGAGTTTGGTCGAGCAGTACTTC

V gene: TRBV10-2
D gene: TRBD1
clone size: .
J gene: TRBJ1-1
CDR3 protein: CASSQGAANTEAFF
CDR3 DNA: TGCGCCAGCAGTCAGGGGGCCGCGAACACTGAAGCTTTCTTT

V gene: TRBV21-1
D gene: .
clone size: .
J gene: TRBJ2-1
CDR3 protein: CASILGGRKSSYNEQFF
CDR3 DNA: TGTGCCAGCATCCTGGGAGGCAGGAAGAGCTCCTACAATGAGCAGTTCTTC

V gene: TRBV19
D gene: TRBD1
clone size: .
J gene: TRBJ1-1
CDR3 protein: CASSIGWDRAGTEAFF
CDR3 DNA: TGTGCCAGTAGTATAGGCTGGGACAGGGCGGGAACTGAAGCTTTCTTT

V gene: TRBV7-9
D gene: TRBD1
clone size: .
J gene: TRBJ1-1
CDR3 protein: CASSLAAGGTEAFF
CDR3 DNA: TGTGCCAGCAGCTTAGCTGCAGGGGGCACTGAAGCTTTCTTT

V gene: TRBV5-1
D gene: .
clone size: .
J gene: TRBJ2-7
CDR3 protein: CASSFFFRESFYEQYF
CDR3 DNA: TGCGCCAGCAGCTTTTTTTTCAGGGAATCTTTCTACGAGCAGTACTTC

V gene: TRBV24-1
D gene: .
clone size: .
J gene: TRBJ2-5
CDR3 protein: CATSDSAGSQETQYF
CDR3 DNA: TGTGCCACCAGTGATTCGGCGGGATCCCAAGAGACCCAGTACTTC

V gene: TRBV29-1
D gene: TRBD2
clone size: .
J gene: TRBJ2-5
CDR3 protein: CSVEVGGGPGETQYF
CDR3 DNA: TGCAGCGTTGAAGTCGGGGGAGGGCCAGGAGAGACCCAGTACTTC

V gene: TRBV9
D gene: .
clone size: .
J gene: TRBJ2-2
CDR3 protein: CASSEGLSNTGELFF
CDR3 DNA: TGTGCCAGCTCCGAGGGACTTTCGAACACCGGGGAGCTGTTTTTT

V gene: TRBV5-8
D gene: TRBD1
clone size: few
J gene: TRBJ1-4
CDR3 protein: CASSSYGTGGEKLFF
CDR3 DNA: TGTGCCAGCAGCTCGTACGGGACAGGGGGGGAAAAACTGTTTTTT

V gene: TRBV6-2/TRBV6-3
D gene: TRBD1
clone size: few
J gene: TRBJ1-1
CDR3 protein: CASSPTGWTEAFF
CDR3 DNA: TGTGCCAGCAGTCCGACAGGGTGGACTGAAGCTTTCTTT

V gene: TRBV4-2
D gene: .
clone size: .
J gene: TRBJ1-5
CDR3 protein: CASSQDVSLSNQPQHF
CDR3 DNA: TGTGCCAGCAGCCAAGATGTGTCACTTAGCAATCAGCCCCAGCATTTT

V gene: TRBV7-9
D gene: .
clone size: .
J gene: TRBJ1-1
CDR3 protein: CASSPGGTEAFF
CDR3 DNA: TGTGCCAGCAGCCCCGGGGGTACTGAAGCTTTCTTT

V gene: TRBV2
D gene: .
clone size: .
J gene: TRBJ2-5
CDR3 protein: CASSDQGETQYF
CDR3 DNA: TGTGCCAGCAGTGATCAGGGGGAGACCCAGTACTTC

V gene: TRBV19
D gene: TRBD1
clone size: .
J gene: TRBJ2-7
CDR3 protein: CASRRQGASNEQYF
CDR3 DNA: TGTGCCAGTAGAAGACAGGGGGCAAGCAACGAGCAGTACTTC

V gene: TRBV6-4
D gene: TRBD1
clone size: once
J gene: TRBJ2-1
CDR3 protein: CASSPGTGGGLLNEQFF
CDR3 DNA: TGTGCCAGCAGTCCCGGGACAGGGGGAGGACTTCTTAATGAGCAGTTCTTC

V gene: TRBV13
D gene: .
clone size: once
J gene: TRBJ1-1
CDR3 protein: CASSFGVGGTEAFF
CDR3 DNA: TGTGCCAGCAGCTTCGGGGTCGGTGGCACTGAAGCTTTCTTT

V gene: TRBV19
D gene: .
clone size: once
J gene: TRBJ1-5
CDR3 protein: CASSIVYQPQHF
CDR3 DNA: TGTGCCAGTAGTATCGTGTATCAGCCCCAGCATTTT

V gene: TRBV4-2
D gene: .
clone size: .
J gene: TRBJ1-6
CDR3 protein: CASSQGRGLGSPLHF
CDR3 DNA: TGTGCCAGCAGCCAGGGCAGGGGCCTTGGTTCACCCCTCCACTTT

V gene: TRBV5-1
D gene: TRBD1
clone size: .
J gene: TRBJ2-6
CDR3 protein: CASSLAFGQGDPGANVLTF
CDR3 DNA: TGCGCCAGCAGCTTGGCCTTTGGACAGGGGGATCCTGGGGCCAACGTCCTGACTTTC

V gene: TRBV6-1
D gene: .
clone size: .
J gene: TRBJ2-5
CDR3 protein: CASSEHPLGGETQYF
CDR3 DNA: TGTGCCAGCAGTGAACATCCACTTGGGGGGGAGACCCAGTACTTC

V gene: TRBV27
D gene: .
clone size: .
J gene: TRBJ2-3
CDR3 protein: CASSSVVIADLATADTQYF
CDR3 DNA: TGTGCCAGCAGTTCCGTGGTAATAGCGGACCTTGCCACCGCAGATACGCAGTATTTT

V gene: TRBV28
D gene: .
clone size: .
J gene: TRBJ2-2
CDR3 protein: CASTPSGIAAGELFF
CDR3 DNA: TGTGCCAGCACCCCCTCCGGGATCGCGGCCGGGGAGCTGTTTTTT

V gene: TRBV6-5
D gene: .
clone size: .
J gene: TRBJ1-1
CDR3 protein: CASITRNEAFF
CDR3 DNA: TGTGCCAGCATAACGAGGAATGAAGCTTTCTTT

V gene: TRBV2
D gene: TRBD1
clone size: once
J gene: TRBJ1-2
CDR3 protein: CASSRGQGMGTGYGYTF
CDR3 DNA: TGTGCCAGCAGTCGGGGACAGGGGATGGGGACTGGGTATGGCTACACCTTC

V gene: TRBV7-2
D gene: .
clone size: .
J gene: TRBJ2-2
CDR3 protein: CASSLPGVGSVTGELFF
CDR3 DNA: TGTGCCAGCAGCCTCCCGGGGGTAGGGTCGGTTACCGGGGAGCTGTTTTTT

V gene: TRBV6-6
D gene: TRBD2
clone size: few
J gene: TRBJ2-3
CDR3 protein: CASVLAGGGDTQYF
CDR3 DNA: TGTGCCAGCGTTCTAGCGGGAGGGGGAGATACGCAGTATTTT

V gene: TRBV3-1/TRBV3-2
D gene: .
clone size: .
J gene: TRBJ1-3
CDR3 protein: CASSQLQGSSGNTIYF
CDR3 DNA: TGTGCCAGCAGCCAACTTCAGGGTTCCTCCGGAAACACCATATATTTT

V gene: TRBV7-9
D gene: .
clone size: .
J gene: TRBJ2-7
CDR3 protein: CASSFVADFYSYEQYF
CDR3 DNA: TGTGCCAGCAGCTTTGTCGCTGACTTCTACTCCTACGAGCAGTACTTC

V gene: TRBV7-9
D gene: .
clone size: .
J gene: TRBJ1-5
CDR3 protein: CASCPDWSNQPQHF
CDR3 DNA: TGTGCCAGCTGCCCGGACTGGAGCAATCAGCCCCAGCATTTT

V gene: TRBV18
D gene: TRBD2
clone size: once
J gene: TRBJ2-7
CDR3 protein: CASSPPGLAIDEQYF
CDR3 DNA: TGTGCCAGCTCACCTCCGGGACTAGCGATCGACGAGCAGTACTTC

V gene: TRBV5-1
D gene: .
clone size: .
J gene: TRBJ1-4
CDR3 protein: CASSPGPGGSNEKLFF
CDR3 DNA: TGCGCCAGCAGCCCAGGTCCGGGGGGTTCTAATGAAAAACTGTTTTTT

V gene: TRBV9
D gene: TRBD1
clone size: once
J gene: TRBJ1-5
CDR3 protein: CASSAGTANNQPQHF
CDR3 DNA: TGTGCCAGCAGCGCCGGGACAGCTAACAATCAGCCCCAGCATTTT

V gene: TRBV19
D gene: .
clone size: .
J gene: TRBJ1-3
CDR3 protein: CASSSVINSGNTIYF
CDR3 DNA: TGTGCCAGTAGTTCGGTCATTAACTCTGGAAACACCATATATTTT

V gene: TRBV28
D gene: .
clone size: .
J gene: TRBJ1-1
CDR3 protein: CASSLFYSEAFF
CDR3 DNA: TGTGCCAGCAGTTTATTCTATAGTGAAGCTTTCTTT

V gene: TRBV19
D gene: .
clone size: .
J gene: TRBJ1-1
CDR3 protein: CASSKGEGDTEAFF
CDR3 DNA: TGTGCCAGTAGTAAAGGCGAGGGGGACACTGAAGCTTTCTTT

V gene: TRBV3-1/TRBV3-2
D gene: TRBD1
clone size: .
J gene: TRBJ1-3
CDR3 protein: CASSQAGTGARMLYGNTIYF
CDR3 DNA: TGTGCCAGCAGCCAAGCCGGGACAGGCGCCAGAATGTTGTATGGAAACACCATATATTTT

V gene: TRBV6-5
D gene: TRBD1
clone size: .
J gene: TRBJ1-4
CDR3 protein: CASRSIGTGVEKLFF
CDR3 DNA: TGTGCCAGCAGATCCATAGGGACAGGGGTCGAAAAACTGTTTTTT

V gene: TRBV2
D gene: TRBD2
clone size: .
J gene: TRBJ2-7
CDR3 protein: CASSEAASGGSVYEQYF
CDR3 DNA: TGTGCCAGCAGTGAAGCGGCTAGCGGGGGTTCAGTTTACGAGCAGTACTTC

V gene: TRBV7-9
D gene: .
clone size: .
J gene: TRBJ2-6
CDR3 protein: CASSANSGANVLTF
CDR3 DNA: TGTGCCAGCAGCGCGAACTCTGGGGCCAACGTCCTGACTTTC

V gene: TRBV2
D gene: .
clone size: .
J gene: TRBJ2-7
CDR3 protein: CASSVAGKHYEQYF
CDR3 DNA: TGTGCCAGCAGTGTTGCCGGGAAACACTACGAGCAGTACTTC

V gene: TRBV28
D gene: .
clone size: .
J gene: TRBJ1-1
CDR3 protein: CASSLLGGSEAFF
CDR3 DNA: TGTGCCAGCAGTTTACTCGGGGGATCTGAAGCTTTCTTT

V gene: TRBV5-4
D gene: .
clone size: .
J gene: TRBJ1-2
CDR3 protein: CASSFDRPNYGYTF
CDR3 DNA: TGTGCCAGCAGCTTTGACAGGCCGAACTATGGCTACACCTTC

V gene: TRBV13
D gene: TRBD2
clone size: .
J gene: TRBJ2-3
CDR3 protein: CASSLGLAGGLTDTQYF
CDR3 DNA: TGTGCCAGCAGCTTAGGTCTAGCGGGAGGTTTGACAGATACGCAGTATTTT

V gene: TRBV6-5
D gene: TRBD2
clone size: .
J gene: TRBJ2-7
CDR3 protein: CASSYSVGGEQYF
CDR3 DNA: TGTGCCAGCAGTTACAGTGTCGGGGGGGAGCAGTACTTC